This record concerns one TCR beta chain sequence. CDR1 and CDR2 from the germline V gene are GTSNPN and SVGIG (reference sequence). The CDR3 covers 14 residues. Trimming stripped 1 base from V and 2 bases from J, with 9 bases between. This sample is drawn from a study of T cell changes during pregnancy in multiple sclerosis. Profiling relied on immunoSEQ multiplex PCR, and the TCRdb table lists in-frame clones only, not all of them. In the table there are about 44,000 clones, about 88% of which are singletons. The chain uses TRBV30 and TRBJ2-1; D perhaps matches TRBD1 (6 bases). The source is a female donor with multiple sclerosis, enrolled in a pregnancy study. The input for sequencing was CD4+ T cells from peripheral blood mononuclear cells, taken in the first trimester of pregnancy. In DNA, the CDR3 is TGTGCCTGGAGTGACAGGGTTCCCTACAATGAGCAGTTCTTC. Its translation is CAWSDRVPYNEQFF.